A selection of T cell receptor beta chains follows, all from one sample in a study of cytomegalovirus exposure and HLA in healthy donors. Using immunoSEQ multiplex PCR, the repertoire was profiled, and TCRdb retains in-frame clones only, with some absent. The data show about 120,000 clones, with 78% seen just once and roughly 5.9% held by the top ten. The sample was PBMCs. The receptors come from a middle-aged woman in good health and CMV-seronegative. Each CDR3 is given with its conserved first and last residue. A D gene is named only where the DNA matches it firmly. For some rows the clone size is stated as once, few or many, or as a class when expanded; others skip it.

V gene	J gene	CDR3 length	D gene	clone size	CDR3 DNA	CDR3 protein
TRBV19	TRBJ2-7	13	NA	NA	TGTGCCGATTCGCGGACTCCCCCCTACGAGCAGTACTTC	CADSRTPPYEQYF
TRBV9	TRBJ1-1	15	TRBD1	few	TGTGCCAGCAGCCCGAGGGACAGGGCTGGGACTGAAGCTTTCTTT	CASSPRDRAGTEAFF
TRBV28	TRBJ2-1	15	NA	NA	TGTGCCAGCAGTTTAGAGGGTACCTCCTACAATGAGCAGTTCTTC	CASSLEGTSYNEQFF
TRBV7-9	TRBJ2-7	15	NA	NA	TGTTCCAGCAGCTTCTTGTCCGATACTTCCTACGAGCAGTACTTC	CSSSFLSDTSYEQYF
TRBV27	TRBJ2-4	13	NA	few	TGTGCCAGCAGTCCGCGACAGGGAGGCATTCAGTACTTC	CASSPRQGGIQYF
TRBV25-1	TRBJ2-1	18	NA	NA	TGTGCCAGCAGTGAATTGGGCCTAGGGCGGGTAGGGAGGAATGAGCAGTTCTTC	CASSELGLGRVGRNEQFF
TRBV11-2	TRBJ1-2	14	TRBD1	NA	TGTGCCAGCAGCTTAGAAGGGACAGTCTATGGCTACACCTTC	CASSLEGTVYGYTF
TRBV18	TRBJ2-1	18	NA	NA	TGTGCCAGCTCACCAAAACTGACGGTAAGACAGGACTACAATGAGCAGTTCTTC	CASSPKLTVRQDYNEQFF
TRBV27	TRBJ2-3	16	NA	NA	TGTGCCAGCAGTTATTTACAGGGTCGGGGCACAGATACGCAGTATTTT	CASSYLQGRGTDTQYF
TRBV28	TRBJ1-2	11	NA	NA	TGTGCCAGCAGACAGGTCCGAGGCTACACCTTC	CASRQVRGYTF
TRBV18	TRBJ1-1	13	NA	once	TGTGCCAGCTCACCTGGGGGGACCACTGAAGCTTTCTTT	CASSPGGTTEAFF
TRBV7-2	TRBJ2-1	17	NA	NA	TGTGCCAGCAGCCGCCTCCCTGGGGGGAGCTCCTACAATGAGCAGTTCTTC	CASSRLPGGSSYNEQFF
TRBV7-9	TRBJ2-7	19	TRBD2	NA	TGTGCCAGCAGCCCAGACTTAGTCGCGGGAGGGCTTAGGTCCTACGAGCAGTACTTC	CASSPDLVAGGLRSYEQYF
TRBV13	TRBJ2-7	15	TRBD1	NA	TGTGCCAGCAGCTTAGCGGGACAGGTAGATTACGAGCAGTACTTC	CASSLAGQVDYEQYF
TRBV27	TRBJ2-1	15	TRBD2	NA	TGTGCCAGCAGGGCTGGGACTAGCGGGAGAAATGAGCAGTTCTTC	CASRAGTSGRNEQFF
TRBV2	TRBJ2-1	15	TRBD2	NA	TGTGCCAGCAGCGCTACTAGCGGGAGGGGCGATGAGCAGTTCTTC	CASSATSGRGDEQFF
TRBV11-2	TRBJ2-7	14	NA	NA	TGTGCCAGCAGGTCGGGGGGCGAGAACTACGAGCAGTACTTC	CASRSGGENYEQYF
TRBV7-3	TRBJ2-3	18	TRBD2	few	TGTGCCAGCAGCTCGGCGGGAGCGGGATCGACTAGCACAGATACGCAGTATTTT	CASSSAGAGSTSTDTQYF
TRBV27	TRBJ2-1	16	NA	NA	TGTGCCAGCAGTTTTTCGGGGGGGGACAGGGAAAATGAGCAGTTCTTC	CASSFSGGDRENEQFF
TRBV5-1	TRBJ2-7	14	NA	NA	TGCGCCAGCAGCTTGGAGGTCAGCACGGGAGAGCAGTACTTC	CASSLEVSTGEQYF
TRBV2	TRBJ1-4	14	NA	NA	TGTGCCAGCAGTGTAGGTACGGAGAATGAAAAACTGTTTTTT	CASSVGTENEKLFF
TRBV6-5	TRBJ2-7	14	TRBD1	NA	TGTGCCAGCAGTTATCCCGGGACAGGGGGACAGCAGTACTTC	CASSYPGTGGQQYF
TRBV29-1	TRBJ2-5	16	TRBD2	few	TGCAGCGTTGGAGCGGGGCGGAATTCGGGACGGGAGACCCAGTACTTC	CSVGAGRNSGRETQYF
TRBV9	TRBJ2-1	15	TRBD1	NA	TGTGCCAGCAGCGTCAACAGGGGAGCCTACAATGAGCAGTTCTTC	CASSVNRGAYNEQFF
TRBV7-2	TRBJ1-2	13	NA	NA	TGTGCCAGCAGCCCCGACAGCAACTATGGCTACACCTTC	CASSPDSNYGYTF
TRBV6-4	TRBJ2-3	15	NA	NA	TGTGCCAGCAGTAAATCAAGGGGCCGCACAGATACGCAGTATTTT	CASSKSRGRTDTQYF
TRBV5-4	TRBJ1-2	12	NA	NA	TGTGCCAGCAGCCGGGTGGGCTATGGCTACACCTTC	CASSRVGYGYTF
TRBV4-1	TRBJ2-1	16	TRBD2	NA	TGCGCCAGCAGCCAAGCGCGCGGGAGCTCCTACAATGAGCAGTTCTTC	CASSQARGSSYNEQFF
TRBV4-2	TRBJ2-7	14	NA	NA	TGTGCCAGCAGCCACAAGGGGGGGTCCTACGAGCAGTACTTC	CASSHKGGSYEQYF
TRBV10-3	TRBJ1-2	16	TRBD1	NA	TGTGCCATCAGTGGGGACAGGGATGGTGCTAACTATGGCTACACCTTC	CAISGDRDGANYGYTF
TRBV25-1	TRBJ2-3	18	TRBD2	few	TGTGCCAGCAGTGAGCCAGGCGCTAGCGGGAGGTCCCAGGATACGCAGTATTTT	CASSEPGASGRSQDTQYF
TRBV11-2	TRBJ2-7	15	NA	NA	TGTGCCAGCAGCTTACCAGGGGCCATCTCCTACGAGCAGTACTTC	CASSLPGAISYEQYF
TRBV7-9	TRBJ2-2	14	NA	NA	TGTGCCAGCAGCTTAGCGCAGGGAACCGGGGAGCTGTTTTTT	CASSLAQGTGELFF
TRBV2	TRBJ2-7	14	TRBD2	NA	TGTGCCAGCAGTCCTCTAGCGGGCGGGCTCGAGCAGTACTTC	CASSPLAGGLEQYF
TRBV2	TRBJ1-2	15	NA	NA	TGTGCCAGCAGTGACTCCAGGCGGGCTAACTATGGCTACACCTTC	CASSDSRRANYGYTF
TRBV2	TRBJ1-2	13	NA	NA	TGTGCCAGCAGAGGGAGGGGTAACTATGGCTACACCTTC	CASRGRGNYGYTF
TRBV27	TRBJ1-3	14	NA	few	TGTGCCAGCAGTTTAGGGCTCTCTGGAAACACCATATATTTT	CASSLGLSGNTIYF
TRBV10-1	TRBJ1-1	13	NA	NA	TGCGCCAGCAGTGAGGCGCGGTACACTGAAGCTTTCTTT	CASSEARYTEAFF
TRBV28	TRBJ2-3	20	TRBD2	NA	TGTGCCAGCAGTTTACTAGTCCTAGCGGAACTTCGATTGTACACAGATACGCAGTATTTT	CASSLLVLAELRLYTDTQYF
TRBV7-2	TRBJ2-1	15	TRBD2	NA	TGTGCCAGCAGCCGCGGGACTAGCGGAGTAAATGAGCAGTTCTTC	CASSRGTSGVNEQFF
TRBV4-3	TRBJ1-1	16	TRBD1	few	TGCGCCAGCAGCCAAGAGCTAGGACAGGGAAGGACTGAAGCTTTCTTT	CASSQELGQGRTEAFF
TRBV7-9	TRBJ2-7	16	NA	NA	TGTTCCAGCAGCTTACTACTGGACAGAAACCTCTACGAGCAGTACTTC	CSSSLLLDRNLYEQYF
TRBV7-2	TRBJ2-3	14	NA	NA	TGTGCCAGCAGCTTTACAGGGTACGCAGATACGCAGTATTTT	CASSFTGYADTQYF
TRBV6-6	TRBJ2-7	11	NA	NA	TGTGCCACCTCCGGTTCCTACGAGCAGTACTTC	CATSGSYEQYF
TRBV6-1	TRBJ1-2	13	TRBD1	NA	TGTGCCAGCAGTCCCCAGGGGGGCTATGGCTACACCTTC	CASSPQGGYGYTF
TRBV2	TRBJ2-4	15	NA	NA	TGTGCCAGCAGTAAGGGTGTGCTAGCCAAAAACAGTCAGTACTTC	CASSKGVLAKNSQYF
TRBV5-1	TRBJ2-2	15	TRBD1	NA	TGCGCCAGCAGCTCCGGGACAGGGGGCCCCGGGGAGCTGTTTTTT	CASSSGTGGPGELFF
TRBV2	TRBJ2-1	15	TRBD2	NA	TGTGCCAGCAGAGAGAAAACTAGCGGTAAAAATGAGCAGTTCTTC	CASREKTSGKNEQFF